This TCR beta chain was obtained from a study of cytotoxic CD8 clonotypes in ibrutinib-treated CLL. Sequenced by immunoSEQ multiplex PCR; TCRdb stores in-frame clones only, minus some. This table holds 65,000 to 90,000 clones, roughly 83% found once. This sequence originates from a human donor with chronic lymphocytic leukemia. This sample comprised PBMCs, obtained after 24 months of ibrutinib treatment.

CDR3 nucleotide sequence: TGTGCCAGCAGGTCCGGGACAGGGGATGAAAAACTGTTTTTT. Translated, it gives CASRSGTGDEKLFF. The rearrangement joins TRBV27 to TRBJ1-4, with 10 positions matching TRBD1. Germline V gives CDR1 MNHEY, CDR2 SMNVEV (reference sequence). V trimming: 6 bases; J trimming: 6 bases; junction bases outside the gene matches: 4. The CDR3 is 14 amino acids.